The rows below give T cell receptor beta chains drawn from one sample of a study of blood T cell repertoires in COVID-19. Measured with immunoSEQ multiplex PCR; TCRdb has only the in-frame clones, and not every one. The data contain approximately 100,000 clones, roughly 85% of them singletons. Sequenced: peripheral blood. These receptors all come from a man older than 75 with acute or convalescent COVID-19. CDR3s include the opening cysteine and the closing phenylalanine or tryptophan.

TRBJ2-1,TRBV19,CASSIRPGTAGPYNEQFF
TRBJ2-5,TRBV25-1,CASSESPTKETQYF
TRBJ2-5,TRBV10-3,CAISRGVETQYF
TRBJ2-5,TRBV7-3,CASSPGRGETQYF
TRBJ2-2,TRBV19,CASSLGITGELFF
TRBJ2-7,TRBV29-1,CSVSLARNPYEQYF
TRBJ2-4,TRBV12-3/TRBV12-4,CASSLKPGNIQYF
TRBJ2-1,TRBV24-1,CATSDPDIIPSPSLFF
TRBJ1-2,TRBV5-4,CASSAGLPNYGYTF
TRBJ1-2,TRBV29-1,CSVEDPTLAGGNGYTF
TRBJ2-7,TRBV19,CASGPFGGVGEQYF
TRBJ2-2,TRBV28,CASSLSGLKIGELFF
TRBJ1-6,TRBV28,CASSSGFHNSPLHF
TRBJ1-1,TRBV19,CASTPLDRGGTEAFF
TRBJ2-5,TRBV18,CASSLGQNQETQYF
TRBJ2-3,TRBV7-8,CASSFGSAGGAPDTQYF
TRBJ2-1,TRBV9,CASSLSGTSEGEQFF
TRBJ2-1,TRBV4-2,CASSPSGGAGYNEQFF
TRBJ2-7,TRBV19,CASGWTGGYEQYF
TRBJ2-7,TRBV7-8,CASSQRLAGSSYEQYF
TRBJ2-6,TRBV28,CASSLYTGSYSGANVLTF
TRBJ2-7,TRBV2,CASRVRDRGTYEQYF
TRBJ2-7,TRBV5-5,CASSRQTVADPYEQYF
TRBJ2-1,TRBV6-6,CASSPKQIGLAGVNEQFF
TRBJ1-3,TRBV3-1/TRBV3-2,CASSHRGQGFSGNTIYF
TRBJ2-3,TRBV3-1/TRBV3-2,CASSQGGTSGSTQYF
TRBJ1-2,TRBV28,CASRRTYGYTF
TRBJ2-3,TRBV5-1,CASSFSPLGGLADTQYF
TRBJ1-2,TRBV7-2,CASSLDNRGGYGYTF
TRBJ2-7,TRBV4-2,CASSQDQSLIEEQYF
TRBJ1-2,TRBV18,CASSHSQGRERGYTF
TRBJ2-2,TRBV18,CASSPPGQGARTGELFF
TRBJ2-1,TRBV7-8,CASSLTGRTNSYNEQFF
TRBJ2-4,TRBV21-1,CASSKALGREAKNIQYF
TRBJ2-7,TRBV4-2,CASSQTGTSIYEQYF